This T cell receptor (beta chain) is from a study of beta chain features in type 1 diabetes. General study results and limits: Researchers report that Type 1 diabetes patients had moderately but significantly shorter TCRB CDR3s across all four CD4+ subsets. Fewer insertions but more deletions were seen at VDJ junctions in type 1 diabetes patients. A possible short-template PCR bias applies equally to patients and controls. Small HLA sub-analyses could not settle whether HLA shapes TCRB rearrangement.

Germline CDR1 SGHRS, CDR2 YFSETQ. V was clipped by 7 bases and J by 1 base, with 8 bases between them. This CDR3 has 12 residues. This clone has only a few counts. Its antigen is unknown. Expressed TCRB transcripts were sequenced, since all the RNA that had been isolated was reverse transcribed. Deep immunoSEQ sequencing covered naive, central memory and regulatory T cell samples. Here immunoSEQ multiplex PCR was the method, and the copy in TCRdb shows in-frame clones only, minus some. The sample contains some 350,000 clones, about 14% of which appear only once. The origin of this receptor is a woman between 18 and 29 years old with type 1 diabetes. The sequencing input was naive CD4+ T cells from blood. The V call is TRBV5-1, the J call TRBJ2-5; possible D gene TRBD2, 6 bases. In DNA form, the CDR3 reads TGCGCCAGCTCCGGGGGCCAAGAGACCCAGTACTTC. This gives the protein CASSGGQETQYF.